This TCR beta chain derives from a study of T cell repertoires in cytomegalovirus infection. Remarks on this clonotype: Its antigen is unknown.

TCRdb itself ran the reads through MiXCR, one entry per CDR3 protein. The table has a few hundred thousand distinct CDR3 sequences, approximately 40% seen once; the top ten hold 48%. The CDR3 is 16 residues long. The germline gives CDR1 SGHAT, CDR2 FQNNGV. V was pared by 5 bases and J by 2 bases, with 19 bases between. The chain recombines TRBV11-2 with TRBJ2-7; D remains unclear. The material was cultured PBMCs, obtained from culture after CMV antigen stimulation. The receptor comes from a human donor in good health (CMV status not recorded). Some clones in this sample may be carry-over from other donors' samples. CDR3 sequence (DNA): TGTGCCAGCAGCCACACCCGGGCCCCGTCCGCCTACGAGCAGTACTTC. This encodes CASSHTRAPSAYEQYF. The complete variable domain, with remaining parts taken from reference TRBV11-2 and TRBJ2-7, reads EAGVAQSPRYKIIEKRQSVAFWCNPISGHATLYWYQQILGQGPKLLIQFQNNGVVDDSQLPKDRFSAERLKGVDSTLKIQPAKLEDSAVYLCASSHTRAPSAYEQYFGPGTRLTVT.